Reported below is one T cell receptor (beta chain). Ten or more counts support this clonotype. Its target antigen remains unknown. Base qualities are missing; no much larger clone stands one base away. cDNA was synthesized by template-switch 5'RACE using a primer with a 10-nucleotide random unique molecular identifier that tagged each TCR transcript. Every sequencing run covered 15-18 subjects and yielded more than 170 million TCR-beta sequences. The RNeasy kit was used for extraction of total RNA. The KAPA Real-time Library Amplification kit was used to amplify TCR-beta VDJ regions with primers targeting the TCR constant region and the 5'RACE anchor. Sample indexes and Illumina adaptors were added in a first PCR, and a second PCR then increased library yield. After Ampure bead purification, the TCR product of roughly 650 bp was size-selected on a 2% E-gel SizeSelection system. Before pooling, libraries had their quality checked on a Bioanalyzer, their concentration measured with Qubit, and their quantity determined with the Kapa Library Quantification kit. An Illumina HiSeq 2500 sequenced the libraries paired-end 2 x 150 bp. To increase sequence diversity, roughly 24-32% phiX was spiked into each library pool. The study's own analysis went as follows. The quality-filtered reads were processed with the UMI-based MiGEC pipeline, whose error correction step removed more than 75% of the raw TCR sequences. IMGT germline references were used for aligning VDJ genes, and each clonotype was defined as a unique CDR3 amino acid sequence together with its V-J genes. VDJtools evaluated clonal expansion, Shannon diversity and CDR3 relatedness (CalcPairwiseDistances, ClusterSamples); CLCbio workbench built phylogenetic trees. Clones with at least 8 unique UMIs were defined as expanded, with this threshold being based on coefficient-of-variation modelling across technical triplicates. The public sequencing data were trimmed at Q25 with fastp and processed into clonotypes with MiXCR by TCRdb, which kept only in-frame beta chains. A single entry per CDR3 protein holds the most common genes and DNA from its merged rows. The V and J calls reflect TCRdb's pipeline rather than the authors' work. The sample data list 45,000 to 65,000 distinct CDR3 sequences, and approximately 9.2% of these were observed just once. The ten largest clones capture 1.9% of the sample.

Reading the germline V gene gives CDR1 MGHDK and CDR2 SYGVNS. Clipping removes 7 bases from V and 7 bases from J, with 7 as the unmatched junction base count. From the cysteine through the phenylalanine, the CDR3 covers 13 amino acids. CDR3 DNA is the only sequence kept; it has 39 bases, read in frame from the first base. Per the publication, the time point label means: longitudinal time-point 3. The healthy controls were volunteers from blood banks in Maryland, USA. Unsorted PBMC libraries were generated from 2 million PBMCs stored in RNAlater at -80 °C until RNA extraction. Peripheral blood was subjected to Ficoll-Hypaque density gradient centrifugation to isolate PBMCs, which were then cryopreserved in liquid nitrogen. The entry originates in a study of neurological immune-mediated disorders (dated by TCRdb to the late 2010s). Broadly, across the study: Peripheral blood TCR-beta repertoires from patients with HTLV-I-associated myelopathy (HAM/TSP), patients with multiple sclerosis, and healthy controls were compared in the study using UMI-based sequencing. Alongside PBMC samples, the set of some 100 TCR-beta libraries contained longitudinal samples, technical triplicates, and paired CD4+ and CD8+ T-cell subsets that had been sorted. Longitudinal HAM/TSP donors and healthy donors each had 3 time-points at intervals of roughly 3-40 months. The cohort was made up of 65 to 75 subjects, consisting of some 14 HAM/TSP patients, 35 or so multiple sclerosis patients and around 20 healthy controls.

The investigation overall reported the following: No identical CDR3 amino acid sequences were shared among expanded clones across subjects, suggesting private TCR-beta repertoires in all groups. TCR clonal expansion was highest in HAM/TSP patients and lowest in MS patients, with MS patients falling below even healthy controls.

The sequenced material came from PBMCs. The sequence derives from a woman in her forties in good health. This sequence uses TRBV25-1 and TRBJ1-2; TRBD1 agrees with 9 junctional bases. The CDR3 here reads CASTPGQGFGYTF. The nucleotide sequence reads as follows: TGTGCCAGCACACCGGGACAGGGTTTTGGCTACACCTTC.